This TCR beta chain was sequenced for a study of blood T cell repertoires in COVID-19. Study-wide background: The analysed material was cDNA or gDNA that came from T cells, B-cell-depleted T cells, or PBMCs.

Germline CDR1 is SGHRS and CDR2 is YFSETQ. J lost 1 base, V lost 3 bases, and 7 bases had no gene match. This CDR3 has 16 residues. Methods used by the authors: Reference gene primer amplification gave estimated nucleated cell counts. The assay was immunoSEQ multiplex PCR, and TCRdb's table has in-frame clones only and misses some. The V and J calls and the clone size are those of that table, but D and trimming were determined from the DNA. Among more than 250,000 clones, more than 75% were seen once, and the ten largest hold 2.1%. The gene calls are TRBV5-1 and TRBJ2-3; 8 bases match TRBD2. The material sequenced was peripheral blood. The sequence derives from a woman between 25 and 40 years old who had recovered from COVID-19. CDR3 nucleotides: TGCGCCAGCAGCTGGGATTATAGCGGGGGCACAGATACGCAGTATTTT. Translation: CASSWDYSGGTDTQYF.